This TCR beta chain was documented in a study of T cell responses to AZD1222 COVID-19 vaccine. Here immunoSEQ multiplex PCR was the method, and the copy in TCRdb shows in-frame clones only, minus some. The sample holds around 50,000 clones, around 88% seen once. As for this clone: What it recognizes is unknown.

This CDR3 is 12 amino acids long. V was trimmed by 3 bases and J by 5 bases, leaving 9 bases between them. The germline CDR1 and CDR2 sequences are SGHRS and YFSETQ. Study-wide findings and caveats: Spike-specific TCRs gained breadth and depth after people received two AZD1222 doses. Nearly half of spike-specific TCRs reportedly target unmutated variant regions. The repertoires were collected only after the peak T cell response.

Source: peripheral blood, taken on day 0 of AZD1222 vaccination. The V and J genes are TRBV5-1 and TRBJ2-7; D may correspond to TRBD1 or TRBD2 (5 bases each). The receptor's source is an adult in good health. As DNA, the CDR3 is TGCGCCAGCAGCTCGTTGGGGGACGAGCAGTACTTC. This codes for CASSSLGDEQYF.